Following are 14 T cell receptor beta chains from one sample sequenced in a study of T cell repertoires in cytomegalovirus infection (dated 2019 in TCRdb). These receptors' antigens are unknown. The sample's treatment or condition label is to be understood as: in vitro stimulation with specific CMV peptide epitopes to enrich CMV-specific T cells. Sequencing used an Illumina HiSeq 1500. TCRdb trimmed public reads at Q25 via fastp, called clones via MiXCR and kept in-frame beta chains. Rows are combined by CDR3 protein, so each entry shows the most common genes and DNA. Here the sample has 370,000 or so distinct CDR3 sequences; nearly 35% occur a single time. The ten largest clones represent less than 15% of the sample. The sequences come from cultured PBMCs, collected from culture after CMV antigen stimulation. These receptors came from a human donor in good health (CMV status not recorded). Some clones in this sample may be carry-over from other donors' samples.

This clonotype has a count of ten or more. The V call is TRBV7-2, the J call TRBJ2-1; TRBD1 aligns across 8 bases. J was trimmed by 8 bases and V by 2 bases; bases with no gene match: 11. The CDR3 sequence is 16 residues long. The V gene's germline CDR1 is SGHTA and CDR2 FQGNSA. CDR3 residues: CASSLSPGQVFDEQFF. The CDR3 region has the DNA TGTGCCAGCAGCTTATCCCCGGGACAGGTTTTTGATGAGCAGTTCTTC.

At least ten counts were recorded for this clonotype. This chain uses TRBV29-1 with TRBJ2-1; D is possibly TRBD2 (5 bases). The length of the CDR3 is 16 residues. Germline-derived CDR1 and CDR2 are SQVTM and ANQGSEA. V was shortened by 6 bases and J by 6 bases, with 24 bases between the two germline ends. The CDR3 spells CSVLVFEGVRSNEQFF. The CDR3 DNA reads TGCAGCGTCTTAGTCTTCGAGGGAGTGCGTAGCAATGAGCAGTTCTTC.

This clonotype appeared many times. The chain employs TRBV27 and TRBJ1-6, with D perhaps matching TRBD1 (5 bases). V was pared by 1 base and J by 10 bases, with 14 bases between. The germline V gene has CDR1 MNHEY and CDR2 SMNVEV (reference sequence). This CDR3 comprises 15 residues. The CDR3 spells CASSLWGQGRSPLHF. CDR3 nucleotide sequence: TGTGCCAGCAGTTTATGGGGCCAGGGTCGATCACCCCTCCACTTT.

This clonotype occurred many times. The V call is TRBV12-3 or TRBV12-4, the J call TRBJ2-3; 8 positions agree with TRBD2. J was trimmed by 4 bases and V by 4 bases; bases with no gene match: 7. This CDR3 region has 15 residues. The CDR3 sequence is CASSWSGSIADTQYF. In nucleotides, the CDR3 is TGTGCCAGCAGTTGGAGCGGGAGTATCGCAGATACGCAGTATTTT.

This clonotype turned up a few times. CDR3 bases: TGCGCCAGCAGCCAAGACGCCAGCTTCTATAGCAATCAGCCCCAGCATTTT. Amino acids: CASSQDASFYSNQPQHF. V is TRBV4-1 and J is TRBJ1-5; no firm D call. The CDR3 contains 17 residues. CDR1 and CDR2 from the germline V gene are MGHRA and YSYEKL. Deletions cut 0 bases from V and 0 bases from J, with 12 bases between.

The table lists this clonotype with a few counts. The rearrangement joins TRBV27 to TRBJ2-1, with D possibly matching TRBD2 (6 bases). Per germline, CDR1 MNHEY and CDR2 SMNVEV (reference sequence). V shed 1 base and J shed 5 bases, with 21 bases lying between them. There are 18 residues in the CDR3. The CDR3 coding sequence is TGTGCCAGCAGTTTATTGGGCGTGGGGGGAAGCGTGAACAATGAGCAGTTCTTC. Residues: CASSLLGVGGSVNNEQFF.

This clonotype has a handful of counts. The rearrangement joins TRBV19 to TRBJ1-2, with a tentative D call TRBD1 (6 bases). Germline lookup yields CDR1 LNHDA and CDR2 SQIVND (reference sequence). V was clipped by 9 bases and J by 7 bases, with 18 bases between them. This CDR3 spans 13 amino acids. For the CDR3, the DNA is TGTGCCAGCAGTCCTTATGGACAGACTGGCTACACCTTC. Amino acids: CASSPYGQTGYTF. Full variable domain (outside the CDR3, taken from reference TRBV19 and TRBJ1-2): DGGITQSPKYLFRKEGQNVTLSCEQNLNHDAMYWYRQDPGQGLRLIYYSQIVNDFQKGDIAEGYSVSREKKESFPLTVTSAQKNPTAFYLCASSPYGQTGYTFGSGTRLTVV.

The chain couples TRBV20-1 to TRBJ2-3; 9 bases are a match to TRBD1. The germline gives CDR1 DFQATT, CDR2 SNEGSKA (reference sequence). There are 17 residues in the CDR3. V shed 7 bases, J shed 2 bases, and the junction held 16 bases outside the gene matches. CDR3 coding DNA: TGCAGTGGGGACTCCCGCACGACAGGGGGTAACACAGATACGCAGTATTTT. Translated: CSGDSRTTGGNTDTQYF.

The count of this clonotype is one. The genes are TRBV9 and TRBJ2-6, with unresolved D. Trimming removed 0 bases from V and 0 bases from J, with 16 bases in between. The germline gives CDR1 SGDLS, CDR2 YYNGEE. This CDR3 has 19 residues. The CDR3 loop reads CASSVANVPTASGANVLTF. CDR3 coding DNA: TGTGCCAGCAGCGTAGCAAACGTCCCTACAGCCTCTGGGGCCAACGTCCTGACTTTC.

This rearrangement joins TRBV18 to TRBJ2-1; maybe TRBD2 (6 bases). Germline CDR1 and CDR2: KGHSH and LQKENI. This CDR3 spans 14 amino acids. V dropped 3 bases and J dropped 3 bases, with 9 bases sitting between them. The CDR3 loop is CASSPVADYNEQFF. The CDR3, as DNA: TGTGCCAGCTCACCGGTAGCGGACTACAATGAGCAGTTCTTC.

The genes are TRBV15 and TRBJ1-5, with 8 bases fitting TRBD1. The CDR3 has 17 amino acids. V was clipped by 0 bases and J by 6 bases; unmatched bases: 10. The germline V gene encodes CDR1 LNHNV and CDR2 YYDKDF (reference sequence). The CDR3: CATSRDLTGGRIQPQHF. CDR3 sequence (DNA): TGTGCCACCAGCAGAGACCTCACAGGGGGTAGGATTCAGCCCCAGCATTTT.

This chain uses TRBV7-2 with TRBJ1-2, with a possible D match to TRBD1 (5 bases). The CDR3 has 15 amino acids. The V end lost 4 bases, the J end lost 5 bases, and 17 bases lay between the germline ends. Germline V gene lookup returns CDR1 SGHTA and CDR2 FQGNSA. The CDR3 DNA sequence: TGTGCCAGCAGCTCCCCGGGACGGGCAATGTATGGCTACACCTTC. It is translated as CASSSPGRAMYGYTF. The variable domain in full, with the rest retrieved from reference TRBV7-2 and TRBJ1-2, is GAGVSQSPSNKVTEKGKDVELRCDPISGHTALYWYRQSLGQGLEFLIYFQGNSAPDKSGLPSDRFSAERTGGSVSTLTIQRTQQEDSAVYLCASSSPGRAMYGYTFGSGTRLTVV.

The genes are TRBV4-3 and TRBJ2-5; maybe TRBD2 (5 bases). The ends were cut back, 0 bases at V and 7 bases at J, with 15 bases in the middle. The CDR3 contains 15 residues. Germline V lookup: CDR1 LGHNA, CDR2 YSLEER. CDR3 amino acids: CASSQDSTYEGTQYF. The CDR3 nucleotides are TGCGCCAGCAGCCAAGATAGCACCTACGAGGGGACCCAGTACTTC.

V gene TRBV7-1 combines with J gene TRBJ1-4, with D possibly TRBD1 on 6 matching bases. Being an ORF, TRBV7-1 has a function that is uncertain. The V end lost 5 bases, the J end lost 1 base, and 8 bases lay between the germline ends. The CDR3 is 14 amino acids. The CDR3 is CASSPGVTNEKLFF. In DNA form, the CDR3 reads TGTGCCAGCAGCCCAGGGGTAACTAATGAAAAACTGTTTTTT.